The following is a TCR beta chain sequence with its context. Trimming at V came to 2 bases and at J to 1 base, leaving 13 bases not matched to a gene. Germline V gene data show CDR1 as MNHEY and CDR2 as SMNVEV (reference sequence). The CDR3 totals 19 residues. This sample was taken from a study of cytomegalovirus exposure and HLA in healthy donors. The PCR was carried out with 60 Vbeta primers and 13 Jbeta primers. The method was immunoSEQ multiplex PCR; TCRdb's version includes in-frame clones alone and lacks a portion of them. The profile shows approximately 240,000 clones, more than 85% of them singletons.

The TCR was taken from a woman younger than 35 in good health and CMV-seronegative. The sequenced material came from PBMCs. The chain uses TRBV27 and TRBJ1-2; 10 bases are a match to TRBD1. The CDR3 is CASSLRPSGQGRVNYGYTF. CDR3 coding DNA: TGTGCCAGCAGTTTACGCCCTTCGGGACAGGGGAGGGTTAACTATGGCTACACCTTC.